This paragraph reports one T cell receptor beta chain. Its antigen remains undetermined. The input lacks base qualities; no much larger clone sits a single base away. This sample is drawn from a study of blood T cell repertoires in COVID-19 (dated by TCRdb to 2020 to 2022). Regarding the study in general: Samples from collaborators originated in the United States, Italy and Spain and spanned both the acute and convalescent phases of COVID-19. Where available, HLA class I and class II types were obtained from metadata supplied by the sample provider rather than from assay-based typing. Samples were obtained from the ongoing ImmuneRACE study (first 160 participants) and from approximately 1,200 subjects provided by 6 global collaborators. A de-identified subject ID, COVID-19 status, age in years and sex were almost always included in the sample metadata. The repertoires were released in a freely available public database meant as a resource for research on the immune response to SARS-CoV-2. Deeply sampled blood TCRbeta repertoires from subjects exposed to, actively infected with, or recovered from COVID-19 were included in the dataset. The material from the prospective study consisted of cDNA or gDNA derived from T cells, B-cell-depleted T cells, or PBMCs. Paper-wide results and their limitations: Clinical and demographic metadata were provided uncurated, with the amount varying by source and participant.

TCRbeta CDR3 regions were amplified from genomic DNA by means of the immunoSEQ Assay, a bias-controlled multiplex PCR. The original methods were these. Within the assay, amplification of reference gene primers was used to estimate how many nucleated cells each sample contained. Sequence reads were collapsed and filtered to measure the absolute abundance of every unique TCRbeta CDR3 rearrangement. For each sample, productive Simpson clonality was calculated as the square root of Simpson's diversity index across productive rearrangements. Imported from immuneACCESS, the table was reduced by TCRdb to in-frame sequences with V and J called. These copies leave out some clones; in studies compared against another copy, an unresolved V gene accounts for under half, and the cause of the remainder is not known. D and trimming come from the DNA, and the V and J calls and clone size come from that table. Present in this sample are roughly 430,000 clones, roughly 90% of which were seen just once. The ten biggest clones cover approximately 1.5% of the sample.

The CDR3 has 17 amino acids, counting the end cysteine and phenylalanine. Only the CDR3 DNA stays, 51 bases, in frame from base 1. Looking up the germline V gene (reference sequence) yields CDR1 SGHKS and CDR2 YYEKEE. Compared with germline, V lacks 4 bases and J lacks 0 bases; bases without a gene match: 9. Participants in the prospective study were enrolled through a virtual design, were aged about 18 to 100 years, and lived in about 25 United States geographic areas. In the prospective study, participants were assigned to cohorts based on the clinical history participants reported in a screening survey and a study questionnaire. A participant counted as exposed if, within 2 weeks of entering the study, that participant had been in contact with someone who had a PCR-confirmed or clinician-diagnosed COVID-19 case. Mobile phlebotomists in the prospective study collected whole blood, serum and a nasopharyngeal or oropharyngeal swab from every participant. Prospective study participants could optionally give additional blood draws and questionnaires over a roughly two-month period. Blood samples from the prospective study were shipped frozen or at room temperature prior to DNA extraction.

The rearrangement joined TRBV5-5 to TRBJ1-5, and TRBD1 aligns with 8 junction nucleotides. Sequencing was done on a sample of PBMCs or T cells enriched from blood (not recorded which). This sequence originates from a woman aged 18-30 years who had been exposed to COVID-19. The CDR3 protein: CASSPVQGADSNQPQHF. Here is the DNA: TGTGCCAGCAGCCCTGTTCAGGGGGCGGATAGCAATCAGCCCCAGCATTTT.